The 6 T cell receptor beta chains below were found in one sample sequenced in a study of shared clonotypes between healthy human individuals (dated by TCRdb to 2019 to 2021). Libraries were made using the immunoSEQ multiplex PCR assay. The table comes from immuneACCESS by way of TCRdb, which keeps in-frame sequences with V and J called. Part of the clones is missing from these tables; in studies checked, under half for an unresolved V gene and the rest for unknown reasons. Present in this sample are hundreds of thousands of clones, just over 75% of which were seen just once. The top ten constitute about 12% of the sample. Sequencing was performed on PBMCs. The source is a woman aged 40 to 50 in good health. Some clones in this sample may be carry-over from other donors' samples.

V gene TRBV7-2 combines with J gene TRBJ2-2; D might be TRBD2 (5 bases). Trimming stripped 5 bases from V and 13 bases from J, with 14 bases between. This CDR3 contains 12 residues. CDR1 is SGHTA and CDR2 is FQGNSA in the germline V gene. CDR3 protein: CASSAVQGRLFF. For the CDR3, the DNA is TGTGCCAGCAGCGCGGTACAAGGGAGGCTGTTTTTT.

The chain carries TRBV5-1 and TRBJ2-1, with 11 bases identical to TRBD2. With V trimmed by 0 bases and J by 5 bases, 7 bases remained unmatched. The CDR3 consists of 17 residues. Germline CDR1 SGHRS, CDR2 YFSETQ. The CDR3 region is CASSLGTIAGGNNEQFF. In DNA, the CDR3 is TGCGCCAGCAGCTTGGGAACTATAGCGGGAGGGAACAATGAGCAGTTCTTC.

A few counts support this clone. The CDR3, as DNA: TGTGCCAGCAGTTTACCCGGAGGCACTGAAGCTTTCTTT. It yields the protein CASSLPGGTEAFF. This chain connects TRBV27 to TRBJ1-1; D gene uncertain. The germline V and J ends were trimmed by 2 bases and 4 bases, with 8 bases remaining between them. Germline V gene data show CDR1 as MNHEY and CDR2 as SMNVEV (reference sequence). The CDR3 is 13 residues long.

Comments on this clone: Other DNA sequences in the sample encode the same CDR3. The V and J genes are TRBV5-1 and TRBJ2-5; D gene ambiguous. Germline CDR1 and CDR2: SGHRS and YFSETQ. The CDR3 is 13 residues long. Trimming pared 4 bases from V and 2 bases from J, leaving 9 bases between. Here the CDR3 DNA reads TGCGCCAGCAGCCTAGACACTCAAGAGACCCAGTACTTC. Protein sequence: CASSLDTQETQYF.

V usage is TRBV4-3 and J usage is TRBJ2-5, with TRBD2 matching over 11 bases. Germline CDR1 LGHNA, CDR2 YSLEER. This CDR3 contains 16 residues. J gave up 1 base and V 4 bases, and 5 bases lay outside the gene matches. The CDR3 here is CASSRGTSGGQETQYF. DNA for the CDR3: TGCGCCAGCAGCCGAGGGACTAGCGGAGGCCAAGAGACCCAGTACTTC.

This chain uses TRBV5-5 with TRBJ2-7, with 12 bases identical to TRBD2. Looked up from germline, CDR1 is SGHKS and CDR2 is YYEKEE (reference sequence). This CDR3 region has 14 residues. V gave up 3 bases and J gave up 3 bases; unmatched junction bases: 1. CDR3 protein: CASSSGLAGYEQYF. The CDR3 DNA follows: TGTGCCAGCAGCTCGGGACTAGCGGGCTACGAGCAGTACTTC.